This TCR beta chain was sequenced in a study of T cells in Graves' hyperthyroidism and ophthalmopathy (dated by TCRdb to the late 2010s). Regarding the research as a whole: Peripheral blood was collected at initial diagnosis, before any treatment. A discovery cohort of approximately 97 patients, roughly 43 with Graves' ophthalmopathy and under 60 with stable Graves' hyperthyroidism, was used to find distinguishing TCR V-J signatures. Prospective prediction of ophthalmopathy was tested in an independent validation cohort consisting of fewer than 20 hyperthyroidism patients and 15 to 17 patients who later progressed to ophthalmopathy. For training and testing, the 80 to 100 patients in the discovery cohort were randomly divided in a 7:3 ratio. In addition, the study compared T-cell repertoires in thyroid tissue and in blood from 6 or 7 Graves' hyperthyroidism patients. Following sampling, methimazole starting at 30 mg daily was given to hyperthyroidism patients, and high-dose intravenous methylprednisolone was given to ophthalmopathy patients. The paper describes TCR Vbeta CDR3 sequencing of around 130 peripheral blood samples, made up of 43 ophthalmopathy patients, roughly 72 hyperthyroidism patients and 17 progressor patients. Findings and caveats that apply to the study as a whole: In validation, the model predicted progression to ophthalmopathy with over 60% sensitivity and 72% to 85% specificity, a median of 6.5 months before onset. A model built on a 13 V-J signature distinguished ophthalmopathy from stable hyperthyroidism, reaching 85% to 90% sensitivity and around 81% specificity in cross-validation and 80%/75% in testing. Most expanded thyroid clonotypes (frequency above 0.001) were also detected in blood, suggesting blood repertoires may reflect thyroid immune responses. No statistical method was used to set the sample size in advance, and investigators knew the group allocation.

The TCR beta CDR3 regions were amplified from RNA transcripts. The first round of RT-PCR for the TCR CDR3 was performed with the HTBI primer set and the Qiagen OneStep RT-PCR kit. The libraries were constructed in a second round of multiplex PCR and then size-selected and purified. The libraries were sequenced on an Illumina HiSeq2000 using paired-end 100 bp reads. In the paper's pipeline: SOAPnuke was used to process the raw data, with reads discarded if the reads contained adapters or uncalled bases, had a mean Phred below 15, or lacked an exact constant-primer or identifier match. COPE v1.2.5 was used to merge the high-quality paired reads, and each unique nucleotide sequence was defined as a clonotype. MiTCR v1.1 was used to align the clonotypes against IMGT TRBV, TRBD and TRBJ reference segments. Analysis was restricted to V-J combinations with a frequency above 0.0001, which covered 98% to 99.2% of repertoires. A TCS score was defined as the ratio of F50 (clonal expansion) to E x V (chaos), with BLOSUM62-based TCRdist applied between CDR3 peptides within each V-J. Welch's t-statistics and random forest reduced 500 to 550 V-J features to 13, which were used in a naive Bayes classifier (R e1071). TCRdb cleaned the public reads at Q25 with fastp, built clones with MiXCR and kept in-frame beta chains. Under each unique CDR3 protein, matching rows form one entry showing the most common genes and DNA. TCRdb's processing, not the authors' own work, is the source of the V and J calls. The sample table contains more than 300,000 distinct CDR3 sequences; only one count was recorded for over 11% of them. Clones ranked in the top ten supply roughly 11% of the sample.

Worth noting for this clonotype: Its binding antigen is unknown. The input lacks base qualities; no much larger clone sits a single base away.

Measured from the cysteine to the phenylalanine, the CDR3 is 13 residues long. This entry keeps only the CDR3 DNA: 39 bases, framed from base 1. The CDR1 and CDR2 encoded by the germline V gene are MNHNS and SASEGT. V is cut by 6 bases and J by 3 bases, and the space between the germline ends is 11 bases. Graves' hyperthyroidism was defined as stable when no progression to ophthalmopathy occurred over 18 months of follow-up. Hyperthyroidism patients were aged 18 to 65 years and newly diagnosed, with disease duration of less than 2 months. Any patient with an uncontrolled infection, another autoimmune disease, pregnancy or lactation was excluded. Diagnoses were established on the basis of clinical symptoms, serum thyroxine and TRAb, thyroid ultrasound, and orbital computed tomography. Ficoll-Paque density gradient centrifugation was used to isolate PBMCs from around 10 ml of fresh peripheral blood. Total RNA was extracted with Trizol reagent, and quality was checked on an Agilent 2100 Bioanalyzer.

The receptor comes from a woman aged 55-69 years with Graves' hyperthyroidism. The sequencing sample was made of blood. The rearrangement combines TRBV6-1 with TRBJ1-2; too little of a D gene remains to name it. For the CDR3, the sequence is CASRYNRDYGYTF. Here is the DNA: TGTGCCAGCAGATATAATAGAGACTATGGCTACACCTTC.